This T cell receptor beta chain originates from a study of blood T cell repertoires in COVID-19 (dated by TCRdb to 2018 to 2021). At the level of the whole study: Samples from collaborators originated in the United States, Italy and Spain and spanned both the acute and convalescent phases of COVID-19. The prospective study material was composed of cDNA or gDNA derived from T cells, B-cell-depleted T cells, or PBMCs. Subjects who had been exposed to COVID-19, were actively infected with it, or had recovered from it provided the deeply sampled blood TCRbeta repertoires that made up the dataset. A freely available public database, intended as a resource for researchers studying the immune response to SARS-CoV-2, is where the repertoires were released. Samples were obtained from the ongoing ImmuneRACE study (first 160 participants) and from approximately 1,200 subjects provided by 6 global collaborators. Nearly every sample came with metadata listing a de-identified subject ID, COVID-19 status, age in years and sex. HLA class I and class II types, where available, came from metadata supplied by the sample provider rather than from assay-based typing.

Each collaborating institution followed its own protocols to collect whole blood in K2EDTA tubes. For TCRbeta analysis, collaborators shipped samples in one of three forms: frozen whole blood, isolated PBMCs, or DNA extracted from either of those sample types. Overall study outcomes, separate from this receptor: How much clinical and demographic metadata was included differed by source and by participant, and the metadata was provided uncurated.

TCRbeta CDR3 regions were amplified from genomic DNA by means of the immunoSEQ Assay, a bias-controlled multiplex PCR. In the original analysis: Nucleated cell counts per sample were estimated from amplification of reference gene primers within the assay. To quantify the absolute abundance of each unique TCRbeta CDR3 rearrangement, sequence reads were collapsed and filtered. Productive Simpson clonality was computed per sample as the square root of Simpson's diversity index over productive rearrangements. TCRdb retrieved this table from immuneACCESS and kept in-frame rearrangements only. Not all clones are present; in checked studies, unresolved V genes account for under half, and no reason is known for the remainder. V and J calls and clone size follow that table, whereas D and trimming were derived from the DNA. In all, the sample holds tens of thousands of clones, and around nine tenths of those were seen once. Of the sample, 7.5% to 8.5% is held by the ten largest clones.

The germline V and J ends show losses of 5 bases and 3 bases respectively, and no gene match explains 5 bases of the junction. The germline V gene supplies CDR1 SGHTS and CDR2 YDEGEE. The CDR3 starts with the cysteine, ends with the phenylalanine, and has 14 residues. The entry retains the CDR3 DNA only, 42 bases that are in frame from base 1. As to this clone: The antigen it binds to is not known. Per-base qualities were not stored, and no clone one base away is much larger.

The clonotype was recovered from a man in his 60s with active COVID-19. Sequencing input: peripheral blood. The V and J genes are TRBV5-8 and TRBJ1-1; 9 bases in the middle match TRBD1. The bases read TGTGCCAGCAGAAGGACAGGGGTGGACACTGAAGCTTTCTTT. This encodes CASRRTGVDTEAFF.